A single sample gave rise to the 27 T cell receptor beta chains below, sequenced in a study of blood T cells in healthy people across ages. For the second PCR, which ran for roughly 6 to 12 cycles, a sample-barcoded 5' primer and a J-beta primer mix were used. A single record per CDR3 protein comes from TCRdb applying MiXCR to the 5' RACE reads. This sample has roughly 1 million distinct CDR3 sequences, with 20% to 25% found just once. The same specimen was also included in a second study, on T cells of mothers and their children.

The sample was blood. All receptors come from a girl aged 2-9 years in good health.

The chain employs TRBV12-3 or TRBV12-4 and TRBJ2-7; 11 bases align to TRBD1. The CDR3 runs to 17 residues. With 6 bases clipped from V and 3 bases from J, the junction kept 13 bases outside the gene matches. This CDR3 reads CASSPWGRTGGGYEQYF. Here the CDR3 DNA reads TGTGCCAGCAGCCCATGGGGGAGGACAGGGGGCGGCTACGAGCAGTACTTC.

The rearrangement joins TRBV7-8 to TRBJ2-7; 10 positions agree with TRBD1. CDR1 SGHVS and CDR2 FQNEAQ come from the germline V gene. V shed 5 bases, J shed 3 bases, and the junction held 7 bases outside the gene matches. The CDR3 is 15 residues long. CDR3: CASSLGTGENYEQYF. CDR3 bases: TGTGCCAGCAGCCTCGGGACAGGGGAAAACTACGAGCAGTACTTC.

The gene calls are TRBV6-5 and TRBJ2-1, with D unclear. V gave up 0 bases and J gave up 8 bases, with 8 bases separating them. Germline V gene sequence: CDR1 MNHEY, CDR2 SVGAGI. The CDR3 is 13 amino acids. In DNA, the CDR3 is TGTGCCAGCAGTTACTCGATTGGGTATGAGCAGTTCTTC. Translating it yields CASSYSIGYEQFF.

In this sample, this clonotype turned up a few times. The rearrangement uses TRBV7-3 and TRBJ2-1, with D unresolved. Judging by the DNA end, TRBJ2-5 fits better; the J call may be wrong. The CDR3 is made up of 18 amino acids. CDR1 is SGHTA and CDR2 is FQGTGA in the germline V gene. The CDR3 DNA reads TGTGCCAGCAGCTTACGCATAATCGGAGACTCATCTCTAGAGACCCAGTACTTC. Its protein is CASSLRIIGDSSLETQYF.

This clonotype was seen a few times. This CDR3 is missing its conserved last phenylalanine or tryptophan, likely due to a read error. The rearrangement joins TRBV29-1 to TRBJ2-1; 9 bases fit TRBD1. The germline CDR1 and CDR2 sequences are SQVTM and ANQGSEA. This CDR3 has 13 amino acids. Losses at the gene ends were 6 bases for V and 9 bases for J; bases not matched to a gene: 9. For the CDR3, the DNA is TGCAGCGTCTCCGGGACAGGGAGAAGTGAGCAGTTCCTC. This sequence encodes CSVSGTGRSEQFL.

This chain uses TRBV20-1 with TRBJ2-5, with 11 bases matching TRBD2. The DNA matches TRBJ2-7 better at its end, which makes the J call doubtful. Germline V lookup: CDR1 DFQATT, CDR2 SNEGSKA (reference sequence). This CDR3 has 16 amino acids. CDR3 loop: CSARDLVGLAGYEQYF. CDR3 sequence (DNA): TGCAGTGCTAGAGATCTAGTCGGACTAGCGGGTTACGAGCAGTACTTC.

This clonotype has only a few counts. V is TRBV9 and J is TRBJ1-5, with D perhaps matching TRBD1 (5 bases). Germline-derived CDR1 and CDR2 are SGDLS and YYNGEE. This CDR3 spans 13 amino acids. Deletions cut 7 bases from V and 5 bases from J, with 13 bases between. The CDR3 DNA reads as TGTGCCAGCGCCACAGACAGATATCAGCCCCAGCATTTT. It encodes CASATDRYQPQHF.

The CDR3 coding sequence is TGTGCCAGCAGCCCCACCGGGGACCTCACTGGGGGCTACACCTTC. As protein: CASSPTGDLTGGYTF. The chain is built from TRBV9 and TRBJ1-2; possibly TRBD1 for D (5 bases). Trimming stripped 4 bases from V and 8 bases from J, with 21 bases between. The CDR3 contains 15 residues. CDR1 and CDR2 from the germline V gene are SGDLS and YYNGEE.

The V call is TRBV27, the J call TRBJ2-1; D tentatively reads TRBD1 or TRBD2 (6 bases each). V lost 8 bases, J lost 2 bases, and 19 bases lay in between. There are 16 residues in the CDR3. The V gene's germline CDR1 is MNHEY and CDR2 SMNVEV (reference sequence). CDR3 protein: CASCPVRGATYNEQFF. The CDR3 coding sequence is TGTGCCAGCTGCCCAGTAAGGGGGGCTACCTACAATGAGCAGTTCTTC.

The CDR3 loop reads CASSQDSTDNEQFF. The CDR3 bases are TGCGCCAGCAGCCAAGATTCGACGGACAATGAGCAGTTCTTC. The genes are TRBV4-3 and TRBJ2-1; D not resolved. V lost 0 bases and J lost 5, with 8 bases in between. Per the germline V gene, CDR1 is LGHNA and CDR2 is YSLEER. The length of the CDR3 is 14 residues.

This clonotype was counted between two and nine times. The J gene is TRBJ1-5, the V gene TRBV28; D gene uncertain. Trimming pared 6 bases from V and 5 bases from J, leaving 17 bases between. This CDR3 has 15 residues. Germline V lookup: CDR1 MDHEN, CDR2 SYDVKM. The CDR3 is CASSLSSRLDQPQHF. DNA for the CDR3: TGTGCCAGCAGCCTATCTAGCAGGTTGGATCAGCCCCAGCATTTT.

This clonotype came up a few times. A junction boundary mismatches the germline segment, possibly from a read error. The chain has TRBV5-1 and TRBJ1-6; D call uncertain. Germline CDR1 is SGHRS and CDR2 is YFSETQ. This CDR3 comprises 16 residues. The CDR3 spells CASSLGESAYNSPLHF. The CDR3 coding sequence is TGCGCCAGCAGCTTGGGAGAGTCTGCCTACAATTCACCCCTCCACTTT.

In this sample, this clonotype turned up a few times. The chain is built from TRBV19 and TRBJ1-1; the match to TRBD1 covers 7 bases. Germline trimming cut 5 bases from V and 6 bases from J; bases unmatched to any gene: 6. CDR1 and CDR2 from the germline V gene are LNHDA and SQIVND (reference sequence). The CDR3 is made up of 13 amino acids. The CDR3 bases are TGTGCCAGTAGTCTACAGGGGCGGGCTGAAGCTTTCTTT. Translated, it gives CASSLQGRAEAFF.

The V gene is TRBV20-1, the J gene TRBJ2-5; no firm D call. The DNA end lines up better with TRBJ2-7; the J call may be wrong. This CDR3 is 12 amino acids long. CDR1 and CDR2 from the germline V gene are DFQATT and SNEGSKA (reference sequence). The CDR3 region has the DNA TGCAGTGCTAGAAAACAACTCTACGAGCAGTACTTC. Translated: CSARKQLYEQYF.

The chain combines TRBV2 with TRBJ1-3, with D possibly being TRBD1 (6 bases). The CDR3 loop spans 15 amino acids. Trimming cost V 7 bases and J 0 bases, with 13 bases left between them. The V gene's germline CDR1 is SNHLY and CDR2 FYNNEI. The DNA of the CDR3 is TGTGCCAGCACATGGGACACTGCCTCTGGAAACACCATATATTTT. It specifies CASTWDTASGNTIYF.

This clonotype was counted only a few times. This rearrangement joins TRBV28 to TRBJ2-1; tentatively, D is TRBD1 or TRBD2 (5 bases each). Per the germline V gene, CDR1 is MDHEN and CDR2 is SYDVKM. V gave up 6 bases and J gave up 2 bases, with 14 bases separating them. The CDR3 consists of 15 residues. CDR3 bases: TGTGCCAGCAGAACCGGGACGGTGACCTACAATGAGCAGTTCTTC. As protein: CASRTGTVTYNEQFF.

This chain connects TRBV2 to TRBJ1-2; 7 bases fit TRBD1. V lost 9 bases to trimming and J lost 2 bases; unmatched junction nucleotides: 3. This CDR3 has 12 amino acids. Germline-derived CDR1 and CDR2 are SNHLY and FYNNEI. CDR3 protein: CARPDRNYGYTF. CDR3 bases: TGTGCCAGGCCGGACAGGAACTATGGCTACACCTTC. The whole variable domain, filled in from reference TRBV2 and TRBJ1-2, reads EPEVTQTPSHQVTQMGQEVILRCVPISNHLYFYWYRQILGQKVEFLVSFYNNEISEKSEIFDDQFSVERPDGSNFTLKIRSTKLEDSAMYFCARPDRNYGYTFGSGTRLTVV.

The chain uses TRBV29-1 and TRBJ2-2, with unresolved D. With 5 bases removed from V and 0 bases from J, the gap between germline ends came to 7 bases. The length of the CDR3 is 13 residues. Germline V gene sequence: CDR1 SQVTM, CDR2 ANQGSEA. In DNA, the CDR3 is TGCAGCGTTCACAATTCGAACACCGGGGAGCTGTTTTTT. Its protein is CSVHNSNTGELFF.

This rearrangement joins TRBV7-9 to TRBJ1-4; 8 bases are a match to TRBD1. Trimming at V came to 5 bases and at J to 2 bases, leaving 7 bases not matched to a gene. Germline loops: CDR1 SEHNR, CDR2 FQNEAQ (reference sequence). The CDR3 extends over 16 amino acids. In DNA form, the CDR3 reads TGTGCCAGCAGCACCCTTGACAGGGGCACTAATGAAAAACTGTTTTTT. Translated: CASSTLDRGTNEKLFF.

This clonotype was seen more than once but under ten times. The chain couples TRBV2 to TRBJ2-5; D is uncertain. V lost 7 bases, J lost 5 bases, and 11 bases lay in between. The length of the CDR3 is 12 residues. In germline, CDR1 is SNHLY, CDR2 FYNNEI. This CDR3 reads CASTPPRETQYF. The CDR3 bases are TGTGCCAGCACTCCTCCTAGGGAGACCCAGTACTTC.

This clonotype was seen only a few times. The chain joins TRBV28 to TRBJ2-7; perhaps TRBD2 as D (5 bases). This CDR3 has 13 amino acids. Deletions cut 8 bases from V and 3 bases from J, with 14 bases between. Germline V lookup: CDR1 MDHEN, CDR2 SYDVKM. The CDR3 reads CASQLGPLYEQYF. CDR3 DNA sequence: TGTGCCAGCCAACTAGGCCCCCTCTACGAGCAGTACTTC.

This clonotype was picked up a small number of times. J is TRBJ2-5 and V is TRBV25-1; 12 positions match TRBD2. The closer fit of TRBJ2-1 to the DNA end suggests the J call may be wrong. There are 16 residues in the CDR3. Looked up from germline, CDR1 is MGHDK and CDR2 is SYGVNS. CDR3 sequence: CASSDPETSGSGEQFF. CDR3 bases: TGTGCCAGCAGTGACCCAGAGACTAGCGGGAGCGGTGAGCAGTTCTTC.

V and J are TRBV20-1 and TRBJ1-1; TRBD1 is a possible D gene (6 bases). Per the germline V gene, CDR1 is DFQATT and CDR2 is SNEGSKA (reference sequence). V lost 4 bases to trimming and J lost 8 bases, with 17 bases between them. This CDR3 comprises 13 residues. CDR3 region: CSAKRGGFGEAFF. The CDR3 DNA follows: TGCAGTGCTAAACGAGGGGGGTTCGGCGAAGCTTTCTTT.

This clonotype was counted only a few times. The CDR3 DNA sequence: TGTGCCAGCAGTTCTATCCAGGGGAATTGGGAGACCCAGTACTTC. This encodes CASSSIQGNWETQYF. The chain is built from TRBV6-2 or TRBV6-3 and TRBJ2-5; possibly TRBD1 for D (6 bases). V lost 4 bases, J lost 5 bases, and 17 bases lay in between. CDR3 size: 15 residues. The germline V gene has CDR1 MNHEY and CDR2 SVGEGT.

This clonotype has a handful of counts. The chain has TRBV21-1 and TRBJ1-1. TRBV21-1 is reported as a pseudogene. CDR3 size: 14 residues. The DNA for the CDR3 is TGTGCCAGCAGTGGAGGAGGGCTCATAGCTGAAGCTTTCTTT. This gives the protein CASSGGGLIAEAFF.

This clonotype was recorded a few times. The gene calls are TRBV6-2 or TRBV6-3 and TRBJ1-2; TRBD1 matches 9 bases. The CDR3 loop spans 17 amino acids. Germline lookup yields CDR1 MNHEY and CDR2 SVGEGT. Losses at the gene ends were 5 bases for V and 2 bases for J; bases not matched to a gene: 12. CDR3 bases: TGTGCCAGCAGTCTCCTCCCCCTAGACAGGGGGAACTATGGCTACACCTTC. Translation gives CASSLLPLDRGNYGYTF.

V and J are TRBV29-1 and TRBJ1-2; possible D gene TRBD1, 6 bases. CDR3 length equals 13 residues. Trimming removed 7 bases from V and 5 bases from J, with 17 bases in between. The V gene's germline CDR1 is SQVTM and CDR2 ANQGSEA. The chain's CDR3 is CSAGGISLYGYTF. The DNA of the CDR3 is TGCAGCGCCGGGGGCATTAGCTTATATGGCTACACCTTC.